This TCR beta chain originates from a study of blood T cell repertoires in COVID-19 (TCRdb year 2020). Looking at the study overall: The collaborator samples originated in the United States, Italy and Spain and spanned the acute and convalescent phases of COVID-19. The material from the prospective study consisted of cDNA or gDNA derived from T cells, B-cell-depleted T cells, or PBMCs. The repertoires were made available in a free public database intended to serve as a resource for research on the immune response to SARS-CoV-2. The dataset comprised deeply sampled blood TCRbeta repertoires from subjects exposed to, actively infected with, or recovered from COVID-19. Samples were obtained from the ongoing ImmuneRACE study (first 160 participants) and from 1,254 subjects provided by 6 global collaborators. HLA class I and class II types, where available, came from metadata supplied by the sample provider rather than from assay-based typing. The sample metadata nearly always contained a de-identified subject ID, COVID-19 status, age in years and sex. General findings and caveats noted by the study authors: How much clinical and demographic metadata was included differed by source and by participant, and the metadata was provided uncurated.

From the germline V gene, CDR1 is SGHTA and CDR2 is FQGNSA. Ends trimmed: V by 3 bases, J by 0 bases; bases unmatched to a gene: 8. Counted from cysteine to phenylalanine, this CDR3 has 17 amino acids. The sequence is cut down to CDR3 DNA, 51 bases in frame from base 1. A remark on this clone: Its target antigen remains unknown. No base-level quality is on record; no much larger clone is a single base apart.

TCRbeta CDR3 regions were amplified from genomic DNA using the immunoSEQ Assay, a bias-controlled multiplex PCR. Concerning the study's data processing: Within the assay, amplification of reference gene primers was used to estimate how many nucleated cells each sample contained. To quantify the absolute abundance of each unique TCRbeta CDR3 rearrangement, sequence reads were collapsed and filtered. For each sample, productive Simpson clonality was calculated as the square root of Simpson's diversity index over productive rearrangements. TCRdb mirrors the immuneACCESS table, restricted to in-frame sequences. Some clones are absent from its copies; in checked studies, under half trace to an unresolved V gene, and the reason for the others is unknown. V and J calls and clone size are given by that table; D and trimming were obtained from the DNA. Present in this sample are 200,000 to 250,000 clones, 70% to 90% of which were seen just once. The ten largest clones represent about 15% of the sample.

Enrolling through a virtual design, the prospective study's participants ranged in age from about 18 to 89 years and lived across roughly 24 United States geographic areas. In the prospective study, participants were assigned to cohorts based on the clinical history participants reported in a screening survey and a study questionnaire. In the prospective study, mobile phlebotomists collected whole blood, serum and a nasopharyngeal or oropharyngeal swab from each participant. Prospective study participants could optionally give additional blood draws and questionnaires over an approximately two-month period. Prospective study blood samples were shipped either frozen or at room temperature before DNA extraction.

Sequenced material: PBMCs or T cells enriched from blood (not recorded which). This receptor was taken from a woman between 45 and 60 years old with acute COVID-19. The V and J genes are TRBV7-2 and TRBJ2-3; 8 junctional bases match TRBD2. In nucleotides, the sequence is TGTGCCAGCAGCTTGATCACGGGAGGGCCTAGCACAGATACGCAGTATTTT. Its product reads: CASSLITGGPSTDTQYF.